This T cell receptor beta chain came from a study of blood T cell repertoires in COVID-19. The overall study: Acute and convalescent COVID-19 specimens originated in the United States, Italy and Spain.

Trimming removed 2 bases from V and 5 bases from J, with 10 bases in between. Germline CDR1 reads KGHSH; CDR2 reads LQKENI. The CDR3 covers 14 residues. In this sample, this clone turned up many times. Profiled with immunoSEQ multiplex PCR; TCRdb holds only in-frame clones, not every one. The repertoire has roughly 100,000 clones, 70% to 75% of them found once; the top ten carry 0.8% to 1%. The TCR originated in a human donor with acute or convalescent COVID-19. The donor label of this sample is uncertain. The sample comprised peripheral blood. The chain carries TRBV18 and TRBJ1-5, with D unclear. CDR3 residues: CASSPNGNDQPQHF. CDR3 nucleotides: TGTGCCAGCTCACCAAACGGGAACGATCAGCCCCAGCATTTT. Drawing the rest from reference TRBV18 and TRBJ1-5, the complete variable domain is NAGVMQNPRHLVRRRGQEARLRCSPMKGHSHVYWYRQLPEEGLKFMVYLQKENIIDESGMPKERFSAEFPKEGPSILRIQQVVRGDSAAYFCASSPNGNDQPQHFGDGTRLSIL.